The entry that follows covers one T cell receptor (beta chain) sequence. The sample comes from a study of control samples from healthy donors and cancer patients. Libraries were prepared by immunoSEQ multiplex PCR; TCRdb keeps only in-frame clonotypes and omits some of them. Among just over 150,000 clones listed, about 94% were seen once. The V and J ends lost 3 bases and 6 bases, in that order; junction bases with no gene match: 3. The CDR3 is 13 residues long. Germline values: CDR1 SGHTA, CDR2 FQGNSA. Sequenced sample: blood. The chain joins TRBV7-2 to TRBJ1-2; TRBD1 matches at 8 bases. The TCR originated in a woman aged 35 to 49 in good health. CDR3 amino acids: CASSLAGGDGYTF. In nucleotides, the CDR3 is TGTGCCAGCAGCTTGGCAGGGGGCGATGGCTACACCTTC.